This T cell receptor (beta chain) is drawn from a study of cytomegalovirus exposure and HLA in healthy donors. Study overall: Out of about 190 million T cells, an earlier analysis found fewer than 140 million unique TCR beta sequences in total.

With 60 Vbeta and 13 Jbeta primers, the PCR was carried out. The data were produced by immunoSEQ multiplex PCR, yet TCRdb's version contains in-frame clones alone and is incomplete. The repertoire includes 130,000 or so clones, 77% of them detected once, and around 4% sits in the top ten. The TCR comes from a male donor in good health and CMV-seropositive. Sequences were obtained from PBMCs.

The CDR3 loop reads CASSLGQGLGYTF. The DNA for the CDR3 is TGTGCCAGCAGCTTGGGACAGGGCCTTGGCTACACCTTC. The V gene is TRBV7-6, the J gene TRBJ1-2, with 9 positions matching TRBD1. Unmatched junction bases numbered 3, after V lost 3 bases and J lost 7 bases. Germline V gene data show CDR1 as SGHVS and CDR2 as FNYEAQ. The CDR3 runs 13 residues.